What follows are 31 T cell receptor beta chains derived from one specimen sequenced in a study of patients and donors after allogeneic stem cell transplantation. TCRdb called the RT-PCR reads again in MiXCR, with one record for every CDR3 protein. The table records about 960,000 distinct CDR3 sequences, 18% of them present only once. Source material: blood, either unsorted or a sorted T cell fraction (not recorded which). These receptors were obtained from a human donor who was either an allogeneic HSCT recipient or a stem cell or donor lymphocyte infusion donor (not recorded which). It is not recorded whose cells these are; they may come from a transplant donor.

This clonotype was seen more than once but under ten times. This chain links TRBV2 with TRBJ2-2; D may be TRBD1 or TRBD2 (5 bases each). Germline V gene data show CDR1 as SNHLY and CDR2 as FYNNEI. V lost 8 bases, J lost 4 bases, and 11 bases lay in between. The CDR3 runs 13 residues. The CDR3 region has the DNA TGTGCCAGCGGGGCGAGGGGCACCGGGGAGCTGTTTTTT. This codes for CASGARGTGELFF.

This clonotype has a count of ten or more. This chain links TRBV4-3 with TRBJ2-3; D remains ambiguous. Trimming stripped 5 bases from V and 4 bases from J, with 13 bases between. The V gene's germline CDR1 is LGHNA and CDR2 YSLEER. CDR3 length equals 14 residues. CDR3 region: CASSANQGADTQYF. The CDR3 DNA sequence: TGCGCCAGCAGCGCAAACCAAGGAGCAGATACGCAGTATTTT.

There are a few counts of this clonotype. This chain links TRBV10-3 with TRBJ1-2; the D is unclear. The V gene lost 5 bases and the J gene lost 6 bases, with 10 bases spanning the gap. Germline V gene lookup returns CDR1 ENHRY and CDR2 SYGVKD. The CDR3 consists of 12 residues. DNA of the CDR3: TGTGCCATCAGTCCATCCGGGGATGGCTACACCTTC. Its translation: CAISPSGDGYTF.

The V gene is TRBV29-1, the J gene TRBJ1-1; D is possibly TRBD1 (6 bases). The germline V and J ends were trimmed by 4 bases and 6 bases, with 12 bases remaining between them. Germline CDR1 and CDR2: SQVTM and ANQGSEA. This CDR3 spans 12 amino acids. CDR3 nucleotides: TGCAGCGTTGTGGGGGGGCGAGCTGAAGCTTTCTTT. It yields the protein CSVVGGRAEAFF. The entire variable domain, with the rest obtained from reference TRBV29-1 and TRBJ1-1, is as follows: SAVISQKPSRDICQRGTSLTIQCQVDSQVTMMFWYRQQPGQSLTLIATANQGSEATYESGFVIDKFPISRPNLTFSTLTVSNMSPEDSSIYLCSVVGGRAEAFFGQGTRLTVV.

This clonotype was picked up a small number of times. The gene calls are TRBV13 and TRBJ2-7, with 7 nucleotides matching TRBD2. The junction had 12 bases not matched to a gene; V was cut back by 5 bases and J by 5 bases. There are 15 residues in the CDR3. From germline, CDR1 is PRHDT and CDR2 FYEKMQ (reference sequence). CDR3: CASSQSGASVNEQYF. Here the CDR3 DNA reads TGTGCCAGCAGCCAGAGCGGGGCTAGCGTAAACGAGCAGTACTTC.

This clonotype was seen just once. This chain connects TRBV4-2 to TRBJ2-1; tentative D call: TRBD2 (6 bases). The length of the CDR3 is 13 residues. Germline loops: CDR1 LGHNA, CDR2 YNFKEQ. CDR3 DNA: TGTGCAGCCGGGGACTTCCCCTACAATGAGCAGTTCTTC. The encoded protein is CAAGDFPYNEQFF.

This clonotype appeared many times. This sequence joins TRBV29-1 and TRBJ2-6, with D possibly being TRBD1 (5 bases). Germline V CDR1 and CDR2: SQVTM, ANQGSEA. V lost 4 bases to trimming and J lost 0 bases, with 10 bases between them. This CDR3 contains 15 residues. The CDR3 DNA reads as TGCAGCGTTGGCCCGACAGACTCTGGGGCCAACGTCCTGACTTTC. Protein sequence: CSVGPTDSGANVLTF.

This clonotype turned up a few times. V gene TRBV9 combines with J gene TRBJ2-7; the match to TRBD1 covers 9 bases. Germline V gene lookup returns CDR1 SGDLS and CDR2 YYNGEE. This CDR3 comprises 15 residues. V lost 2 bases and J lost 6; bases outside the gene matches: 9. The CDR3: CASSVLGQGGGEQYF. The CDR3 DNA reads TGTGCCAGCAGCGTCTTGGGACAGGGTGGAGGCGAGCAGTACTTC.

This chain links TRBV12-3 or TRBV12-4 with TRBJ2-2, with a tentative D call TRBD2 (5 bases). With 10 bases removed from V and 6 bases from J, the gap between germline ends came to 15 bases. This CDR3 region has 13 residues. The CDR3 nucleotides read TGTGCCACCCCGCTCCGGGGAGCCGGGGAGCTGTTTTTT. It codes for CATPLRGAGELFF.

The CDR3 nucleotides read TGTGCCAGCAGCTCGGTGACTGAAGCTTTCTTT. Amino acid sequence: CASSSVTEAFF. The V call is TRBV7-9, the J call TRBJ1-1; D unresolved. The CDR3 totals 11 residues. CDR1 is SEHNR, CDR2 FQNEAQ, per germline (reference sequence). V lost 4 bases and J lost 5, with 5 bases in between. Full variable domain (rest looked up from reference TRBV7-9 and TRBJ1-1): DTGVSQNPRHKITKRGQNVTFRCDPISEHNRLYWYRQTLGQGPEFLTYFQNEAQLEKSRLLSDRFSAERPKGSFSTLEIQRTEQGDSAMYLCASSSVTEAFFGQGTRLTVV.

The gene calls are TRBV12-3 or TRBV12-4 and TRBJ2-2; 8 bases align to TRBD1. J was trimmed by 4 bases and V by 4 bases; bases with no gene match: 5. The length of the CDR3 is 15 residues. CDR3 in DNA: TGTGCCAGCAGTTCCGGACAGGGATTCACCGGGGAGCTGTTTTTT. Encoded protein: CASSSGQGFTGELFF.

V and J are TRBV3-1 and TRBJ1-6; 8 nucleotides match TRBD1. The junction had 3 bases not matched to a gene; V was cut back by 1 base and J by 7 bases. CDR3 length equals 15 residues. The germline V gene has CDR1 LGHDT and CDR2 YNNKEL (reference sequence). CDR3: CASSQVQGANSPLHF. DNA of the CDR3: TGTGCCAGCAGCCAAGTCCAGGGGGCAAATTCACCCCTCCACTTT.

The chain carries TRBV30 and TRBJ1-1; a weak D match, TRBD1 (5 bases). This CDR3 comprises 14 residues. V lost 4 bases to trimming and J lost 4 bases, with 16 bases between them. Germline V gene lookup returns CDR1 GTSNPN and CDR2 SVGIG (reference sequence). In DNA, the CDR3 is TGTGCCTGGATCCATGGACGGGGGGGCACTGAAGCTTTCTTT. It is translated as CAWIHGRGGTEAFF.

The genes are TRBV4-1 and TRBJ1-4; D gene ambiguous. Germline assignment: CDR1 MGHRA and CDR2 YSYEKL. Trimming left V 1 base short and J 8 bases short, with 5 bases between. This CDR3 has 12 amino acids. The CDR3, as DNA: TGCGCCAGCAGCCAAGTCAACGAAAAACTGTTTTTT. Its protein product is CASSQVNEKLFF.

This chain uses TRBV9 with TRBJ1-1; D is ambiguous. Germline CDR1 is SGDLS and CDR2 is YYNGEE. Trimming shortened V by 1 base and J by 4 bases, and 8 bases separated the two germline ends. The CDR3 spans 13 residues. The CDR3 reads CASSVLKGTEAFF. The CDR3 DNA reads as TGTGCCAGCAGCGTACTGAAGGGCACTGAAGCTTTCTTT.

The J gene is TRBJ2-7, the V gene TRBV20-1, with D possibly TRBD2 on 7 matching bases. Germline CDR1 DFQATT, CDR2 SNEGSKA (reference sequence). The CDR3 sequence is 14 residues long. The V end lost 6 bases, the J end lost 2 bases, and 17 bases lay between the germline ends. CDR3 bases: TGCAGTGCGTTGGGGGGGGCGAGAGCCTACGAGCAGTACTTC. Residues: CSALGGARAYEQYF.

The chain is built from TRBV20-1 and TRBJ2-7; 7 bases line up with TRBD1. The V gene's germline CDR1 is DFQATT and CDR2 SNEGSKA (reference sequence). V lost 3 bases to trimming and J lost 2 bases; unmatched junction nucleotides: 7. This CDR3 is 14 amino acids long. CDR3 amino acids: CSASPGTDPYEQYF. CDR3 nucleotide sequence: TGCAGTGCTAGTCCCGGGACAGATCCCTACGAGCAGTACTTC.

The rearrangement uses TRBV7-7 and TRBJ2-1; 7 positions agree with TRBD1. Germline V gene data show CDR1 as SSHAT and CDR2 as FNYEAQ (reference sequence). The CDR3 contains 15 residues. The J segment lost 0 bases and the V segment lost 5 bases, leaving 4 bases of the junction unmatched. Here the CDR3 DNA reads TGTGCCAGCAGCGACGGGACAGACTCCTACAATGAGCAGTTCTTC. Translation: CASSDGTDSYNEQFF.

This clonotype came up a few times. This chain joins TRBV15 and TRBJ1-5, with TRBD1 identical over 7 bases. This CDR3 has 14 residues. Germline V gene sequence: CDR1 LNHNV, CDR2 YYDKDF (reference sequence). V lost 11 bases and J lost 2; bases outside the gene matches: 9. DNA of the CDR3: TGTGCCTCCCGACAGGGATCAGGCAATCAGCCCCAGCATTTT. It specifies CASRQGSGNQPQHF. The variable domain in full, completed from reference TRBV15 and TRBJ1-5, reads DAMVIQNPRYQVTQFGKPVTLSCSQTLNHNVMYWYQQKSSQAPKLLFHYYDKDFNNEADTPDNFQSRRPNTSFCFLDIRSPGLGDTAMYLCASRQGSGNQPQHFGDGTRLSIL.

CDR3 residues: CASSQGTSGQETQYF. The CDR3 DNA reads as TGTGCCAGCAGCCAAGGGACTAGCGGGCAAGAGACCCAGTACTTC. This chain connects TRBV3-1 to TRBJ2-5, with 11 positions matching TRBD2. Germline CDR1 LGHDT, CDR2 YNNKEL (reference sequence). V lost 1 base, J lost 2 bases, and 0 bases stayed unmatched. The CDR3 contains 15 residues.

This clonotype was seen more than once but under ten times. The V and J genes are TRBV4-2 and TRBJ2-3; 7 positions agree with TRBD2. Unmatched junction bases numbered 3, after V lost 3 bases and J lost 0 bases. CDR3 length: 15 amino acids. The germline V gene encodes CDR1 LGHNA and CDR2 YNFKEQ. Written as DNA, the CDR3 is TGTGCCAGCAGCCATCCTAGCGGTAGCACAGATACGCAGTATTTT. It yields the protein CASSHPSGSTDTQYF.

The chain recombines TRBV15 with TRBJ1-1; the D gene is possibly TRBD1 (5 bases). The CDR3 has 14 residues. V lost 1 base to trimming and J lost 5 bases, with 11 bases between them. From germline, CDR1 is LNHNV and CDR2 YYDKDF (reference sequence). CDR3 protein: CATSRVGGFTEAFF. DNA for the CDR3: TGTGCCACCAGCAGAGTGGGGGGTTTTACTGAAGCTTTCTTT.

This clonotype has only a few counts. The CDR3: CASSPRRTSGIAGANVLTF. The CDR3 DNA is TGTGCCAGCAGCCCGAGACGCACTAGCGGGATAGCTGGGGCCAACGTCCTGACTTTC. The rearrangement joins TRBV3-1 to TRBJ2-6; the match to TRBD2 covers 10 bases. Germline V gene data show CDR1 as LGHDT and CDR2 as YNNKEL (reference sequence). The trim removed 4 bases at V and 2 bases at J, leaving 11 bases unmatched. The CDR3 has 19 residues.

The rearrangement uses TRBV12-3 or TRBV12-4 and TRBJ2-3; 8 nucleotides match TRBD1. With 3 bases clipped from V and 3 bases from J, the junction kept 11 bases outside the gene matches. The CDR3 is 17 amino acids. CDR3 nucleotides: TGTGCCAGCAGTTTCAGCCAGGGGGCGAAGGGGACAGATACGCAGTATTTT. Amino acid sequence: CASSFSQGAKGTDTQYF.

V usage is TRBV7-6 and J usage is TRBJ2-7, with 10 bases matching TRBD1. The ends lost 5 bases at V and 3 bases at J; junction bases unmatched: 4. Germline V gives CDR1 SGHVS, CDR2 FNYEAQ. This CDR3 has 14 residues. The chain's CDR3 is CASSLGQGHYEQYF. In DNA, the CDR3 is TGTGCCAGCAGCCTGGGACAGGGGCACTACGAGCAGTACTTC.

The genes are TRBV6-1 and TRBJ1-5, with 9 bases identical to TRBD1. The V and J ends lost 8 bases and 6 bases, in that order; junction bases with no gene match: 5. In germline, CDR1 is MNHNS, CDR2 SASEGT. The CDR3 is 13 residues long. The chain's CDR3 is CASGTGSSQPQHF. The CDR3 DNA is TGTGCCAGCGGGACAGGGTCGAGTCAGCCCCAGCATTTT.

This clonotype was found a few times. The chain recombines TRBV6-2 or TRBV6-3 with TRBJ2-3, with TRBD2 matching 11 bases. The CDR3 is made up of 17 amino acids. V was pared by 5 bases and J by 1 base, with 8 bases of the junction left unmatched. CDR1 is MNHEY and CDR2 is SVGEGT in the germline V gene. CDR3 DNA sequence: TGTGCCAGCAGTAAACAAACGGGACTAGCGGGCACAGATACGCAGTATTTT. Protein product: CASSKQTGLAGTDTQYF.

The chain joins TRBV2 to TRBJ2-7, with 7 bases aligning to TRBD1. This CDR3 spans 15 amino acids. V dropped 4 bases and J dropped 0; count of bases not matched to a gene: 6. CDR1 SNHLY and CDR2 FYNNEI come from the germline V gene. In nucleotides, the CDR3 is TGTGCCAGCAGTGGACAGGGTCTCTTCTCCTACGAGCAGTACTTC. It specifies CASSGQGLFSYEQYF.

This clonotype occurred a few times. This rearrangement joins TRBV5-5 to TRBJ1-5; tentative D call: TRBD1 (6 bases). Looked up from germline, CDR1 is SGHKS and CDR2 is YYEKEE (reference sequence). The CDR3 length is 16 residues. Between the trimmed V and J ends, which lost 0 bases and 6 bases, there was a span of 16 bases. The CDR3 nucleotides read TGTGCCAGCAGCTTGGGGGTACAGGGAACAGGTCAGCCCCAGCATTTT. Protein sequence: CASSLGVQGTGQPQHF.

CDR3: CASSYPRLGSHEQFF. The CDR3 nucleotides are TGTGCCAGCAGTTACCCGAGACTAGGAAGCCATGAGCAGTTCTTC. The J gene is TRBJ2-1, the V gene TRBV6-5; D might be TRBD2 (6 bases). CDR1 is MNHEY, CDR2 SVGAGI, per germline. The CDR3 contains 15 residues. Trimming pared 2 bases from V and 8 bases from J, leaving 16 bases between.

This clonotype was detected a few times. The V gene is TRBV5-1, the J gene TRBJ2-7; the D gene could be TRBD1 or TRBD2 (5 bases each). The V gene's germline CDR1 is SGHRS and CDR2 YFSETQ. The length of the CDR3 is 16 residues. Trimming took 1 base from V and 0 from J, leaving 14 bases between them. The CDR3 loop reads CASSLFRDPGSYEQYF. Written as DNA, the CDR3 is TGCGCCAGCAGCTTGTTTAGGGACCCGGGCTCCTACGAGCAGTACTTC.